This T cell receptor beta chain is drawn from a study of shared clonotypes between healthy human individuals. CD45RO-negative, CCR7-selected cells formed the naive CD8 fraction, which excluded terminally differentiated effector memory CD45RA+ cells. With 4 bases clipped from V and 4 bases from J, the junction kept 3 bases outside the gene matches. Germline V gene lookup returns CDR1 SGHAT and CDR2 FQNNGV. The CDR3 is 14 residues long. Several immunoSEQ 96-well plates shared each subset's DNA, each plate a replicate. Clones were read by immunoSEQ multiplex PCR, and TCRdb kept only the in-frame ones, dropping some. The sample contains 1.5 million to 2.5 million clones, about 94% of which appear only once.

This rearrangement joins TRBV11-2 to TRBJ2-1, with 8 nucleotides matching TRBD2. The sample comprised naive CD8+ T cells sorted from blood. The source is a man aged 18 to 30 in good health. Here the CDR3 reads CASSWTSLYNEQFF. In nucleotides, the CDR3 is TGTGCCAGCAGCTGGACTAGCCTTTACAATGAGCAGTTCTTC. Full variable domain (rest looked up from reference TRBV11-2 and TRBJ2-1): EAGVAQSPRYKIIEKRQSVAFWCNPISGHATLYWYQQILGQGPKLLIQFQNNGVVDDSQLPKDRFSAERLKGVDSTLKIQPAKLEDSAVYLCASSWTSLYNEQFFGPGTRLTVL.